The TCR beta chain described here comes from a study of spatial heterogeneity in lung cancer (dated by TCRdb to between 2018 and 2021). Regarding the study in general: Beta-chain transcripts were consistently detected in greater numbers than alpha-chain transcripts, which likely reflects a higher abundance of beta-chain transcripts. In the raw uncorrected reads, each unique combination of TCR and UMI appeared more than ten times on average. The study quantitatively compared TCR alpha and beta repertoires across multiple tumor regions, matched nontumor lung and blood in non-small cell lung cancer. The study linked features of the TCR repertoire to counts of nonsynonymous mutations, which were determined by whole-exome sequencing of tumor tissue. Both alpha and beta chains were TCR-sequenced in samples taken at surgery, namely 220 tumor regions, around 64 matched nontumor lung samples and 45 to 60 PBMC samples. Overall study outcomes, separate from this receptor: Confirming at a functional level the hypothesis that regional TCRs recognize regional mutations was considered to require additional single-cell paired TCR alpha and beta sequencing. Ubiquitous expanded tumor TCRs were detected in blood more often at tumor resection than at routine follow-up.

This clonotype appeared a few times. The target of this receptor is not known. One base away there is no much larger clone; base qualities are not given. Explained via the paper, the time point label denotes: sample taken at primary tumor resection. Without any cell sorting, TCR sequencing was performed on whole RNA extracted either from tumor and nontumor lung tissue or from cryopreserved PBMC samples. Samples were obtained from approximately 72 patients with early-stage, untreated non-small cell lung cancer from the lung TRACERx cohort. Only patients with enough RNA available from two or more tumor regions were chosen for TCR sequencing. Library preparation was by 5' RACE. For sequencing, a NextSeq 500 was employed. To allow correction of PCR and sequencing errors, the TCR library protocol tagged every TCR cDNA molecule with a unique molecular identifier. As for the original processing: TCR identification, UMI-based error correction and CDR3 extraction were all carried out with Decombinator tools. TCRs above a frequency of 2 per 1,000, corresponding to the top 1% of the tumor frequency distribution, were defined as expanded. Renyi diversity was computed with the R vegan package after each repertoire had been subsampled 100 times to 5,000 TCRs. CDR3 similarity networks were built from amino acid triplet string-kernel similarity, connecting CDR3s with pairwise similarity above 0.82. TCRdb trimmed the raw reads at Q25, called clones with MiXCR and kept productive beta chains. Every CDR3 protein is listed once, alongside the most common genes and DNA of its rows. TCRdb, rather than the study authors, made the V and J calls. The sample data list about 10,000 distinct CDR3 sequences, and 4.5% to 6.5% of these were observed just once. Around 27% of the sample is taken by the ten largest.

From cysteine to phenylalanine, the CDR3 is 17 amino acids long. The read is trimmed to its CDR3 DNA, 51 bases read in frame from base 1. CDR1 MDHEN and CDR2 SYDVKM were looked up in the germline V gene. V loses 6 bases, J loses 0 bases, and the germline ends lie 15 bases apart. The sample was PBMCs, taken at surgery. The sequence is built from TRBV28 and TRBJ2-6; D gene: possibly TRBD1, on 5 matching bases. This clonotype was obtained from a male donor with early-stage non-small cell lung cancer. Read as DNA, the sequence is TGTGCCAGCAGCGAACAGGCTTTCGGCTCTGGGGCCAACGTCCTGACTTTC. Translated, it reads CASSEQAFGSGANVLTF. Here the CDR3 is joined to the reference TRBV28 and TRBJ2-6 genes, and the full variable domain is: DVKVTQSSRYLVKRTGEKVFLECVQDMDHENMFWYRQDPGLGLRLIYFSYDVKMKEKGDIPEGYSVSREKKERFSLILESASTNQTSMYLCASSEQAFGSGANVLTFGAGSRLTVL.